These 16 T cell receptor beta chains originate from one sample sequenced in a study of identical twins. MiXCR, applied by TCRdb to the 5' RACE reads, yields one record per CDR3 protein. This repertoire shows 400,000 to 650,000 distinct CDR3 sequences, around 20% found once; its top ten account for 0.8% to 1%. The data also belong to a second study, concerning T cells expressing NK-cell markers.

Sample: CD4+ T cells sorted from blood. The receptors shown here come from a woman aged 18-29 years in good health.

The gene calls are TRBV6-5 and TRBJ2-3; D perhaps matches TRBD2 (5 bases). The CDR3 consists of 15 residues. Trimming shortened V by 3 bases and J by 0 bases, and 10 bases separated the two germline ends. CDR1 and CDR2 (germline): MNHEY, SVGAGI. In nucleotides, the CDR3 is TGTGCCAGCAGTTATTCTGGGAGAAGCACAGATACGCAGTATTTT. Protein product: CASSYSGRSTDTQYF.

The CDR3, as DNA: TGTGCCAGCCGCTCCCGGAGCAGAACCTACGAGCAGTACTTC. As protein: CASRSRSRTYEQYF. This chain connects TRBV6-2 or TRBV6-3 to TRBJ2-7; no clear D. CDR3 size: 14 residues. Per the germline V gene, CDR1 is MNHEY and CDR2 is SVGEGT. Trimming shortened V by 8 bases and J by 2 bases, and 16 bases separated the two germline ends.

This clonotype has just a few counts. V gene TRBV20-1 combines with J gene TRBJ2-3, with D possibly being TRBD2 (5 bases). The germline V and J ends were trimmed by 6 bases and 5 bases, with 15 bases remaining between them. CDR3 length equals 13 residues. The germline gives CDR1 DFQATT, CDR2 SNEGSKA (reference sequence). The CDR3 reads CSARGVLGDTQYF. CDR3 nucleotides: TGCAGTGCCCGGGGTGTTCTGGGAGATACGCAGTATTTT.

CDR3 protein: CASSQDFRNIQYF. The CDR3 DNA sequence: TGTGCCAGCAGCCAAGATTTTAGAAACATTCAGTACTTC. The chain is built from TRBV3-1 and TRBJ2-4; D ambiguous. V lost 0 bases and J 6 bases, leaving 6 bases between the germline ends. Germline V CDR1 and CDR2: LGHDT, YNNKEL (reference sequence). The CDR3 covers 13 residues. The whole variable domain, remainder taken from reference TRBV3-1 and TRBJ2-4, is DTAVSQTPKYLVTQMGNDKSIKCEQNLGHDTMYWYKQDSKKFLKIMFSYNNKELIINETVPNRFSPKSPDKAHLNLHINSLELGDSAVYFCASSQDFRNIQYFGAGTRLSVL.

The chain links TRBV6-1 to TRBJ2-2, with 7 bases fitting TRBD1. Germline assignment: CDR1 MNHNS and CDR2 SASEGT. The ends lost 7 bases at V and 1 base at J; junction bases unmatched: 3. The CDR3 totals 14 residues. The DNA of the CDR3 is TGTGCCAGCACTCGGACAGGGAACACCGGGGAGCTGTTTTTT. Translation gives CASTRTGNTGELFF.

The chain combines TRBV7-2 with TRBJ2-5; 7 bases are shared with TRBD2. V shed 1 base and J 5 bases; nucleotides not matched to a gene: 7. This CDR3 has 15 residues. The germline V gene has CDR1 SGHTA and CDR2 FQGNSA. CDR3 DNA: TGTGCCAGCAGCTTAGGAAGACTAGCAGGGGAGACCCAGTACTTC. Amino acids: CASSLGRLAGETQYF.

Only a few counts were recorded for this clonotype. The chain uses TRBV12-3 or TRBV12-4 and TRBJ2-7; 7 nucleotides match TRBD2. The ends lost 1 base at V and 6 bases at J; junction bases unmatched: 15. This CDR3 spans 17 amino acids. The CDR3 is CASSLGRLAATLVEQYF. CDR3 coding DNA: TGTGCCAGCAGTTTAGGCCGGCTAGCGGCGACCTTGGTCGAGCAGTACTTC.

This clonotype occurred a few times. The genes are TRBV20-1 and TRBJ2-5; 12 nucleotides agree with TRBD2. The germline CDR1 and CDR2 sequences are DFQATT and SNEGSKA (reference sequence). Unmatched junction bases numbered 6, after V lost 5 bases and J lost 2 bases. The CDR3 is 15 residues long. CDR3 loop: CSAEGTSGFQETQYF. The CDR3 coding sequence is TGCAGTGCTGAAGGGACTAGCGGGTTTCAAGAGACCCAGTACTTC.

This clonotype was counted a few times. This chain links TRBV5-6 with TRBJ2-5, with 7 bases lining up with TRBD1. Germline V gene sequence: CDR1 SGHDT, CDR2 YYEEEE. CDR3 size: 15 residues. The ends lost 0 bases at V and 2 bases at J; junction bases unmatched: 4. In DNA, the CDR3 is TGTGCCAGCAGCTTGGGGTGGACAGGACAAGAGACCCAGTACTTC. Its protein is CASSLGWTGQETQYF.

This clonotype was detected only a few times. J is TRBJ2-4 and V is TRBV3-1, with TRBD1 as a possible D gene (5 bases). Germline lookup yields CDR1 LGHDT and CDR2 YNNKEL (reference sequence). The CDR3 has 15 amino acids. V was trimmed by 4 bases and J by 0 bases, leaving 10 bases between them. CDR3 nucleotides: TGTGCCAGCAGCCGACAGTTACTAGCCAAAAACATTCAGTACTTC. Its protein product is CASSRQLLAKNIQYF.

The J gene is TRBJ2-1, the V gene TRBV28; 8 nucleotides line up with TRBD1. The V segment lost 5 bases and the J segment 2 bases; nucleotides outside the gene matches: 11. The CDR3 is 17 residues long. Germline CDR1 and CDR2: MDHEN and SYDVKM. The CDR3 DNA reads TGTGCCAGCAGTCCCCATCCCGGACAGGGTCCCTACAATGAGCAGTTCTTC. This sequence encodes CASSPHPGQGPYNEQFF.

The chain is built from TRBV15 and TRBJ1-2, with D uncertain. The CDR3 runs to 14 residues. Trimming cost V 2 bases and J 8 bases, with 15 bases left between them. CDR1 and CDR2 (germline): LNHNV, YYDKDF (reference sequence). CDR3 loop: CATSRPELMGGYTF. CDR3 in DNA: TGTGCCACCAGCAGACCTGAGCTAATGGGAGGCTACACCTTC.

This clonotype has a count of ten or more. The chain carries TRBV7-2 and TRBJ2-5, with 8 bases fitting TRBD2. The germline V gene encodes CDR1 SGHTA and CDR2 FQGNSA. The CDR3 is made up of 15 amino acids. The junction had 9 bases not matched to a gene; V was cut back by 4 bases and J by 5 bases. The CDR3 loop is CASSWPGGGAETQYF. The CDR3 DNA is TGTGCCAGCAGCTGGCCGGGGGGGGGAGCGGAGACCCAGTACTTC.

This clonotype was observed a few times. The CDR3: CASSSTGAWNNEQFF. The DNA for the CDR3 is TGTGCCAGCAGCTCTACAGGGGCGTGGAACAATGAGCAGTTCTTC. This chain joins TRBV11-3 and TRBJ2-1; 7 bases fit TRBD1. Trimming removed 4 bases from V and 5 bases from J; junction bases left unmatched: 8. The CDR3 is made up of 15 amino acids. CDR1 SGHNT and CDR2 YENEEA come from the germline V gene.

This chain connects TRBV9 to TRBJ2-3, with D possibly TRBD1 on 5 matching bases. Germline lookup yields CDR1 SGDLS and CDR2 YYNGEE. The CDR3 length is 16 residues. Trimming removed 0 bases at V and 2 bases at J, with 13 bases between. This CDR3 reads CASSVGGRTLTDTQYF. Written as DNA, the CDR3 is TGTGCCAGCAGCGTAGGGGGCAGGACCCTCACAGATACGCAGTATTTT.

The chain joins TRBV29-1 to TRBJ1-1; TRBD1 is a possible D gene (5 bases). Looked up from germline, CDR1 is SQVTM and CDR2 is ANQGSEA. The CDR3 covers 13 residues. V was trimmed by 6 bases and J by 1 base, leaving 12 bases between them. In nucleotides, the CDR3 is TGCAGCGTGAGACAGAGTGAGAACACTGAAGCTTTCTTT. The encoded protein is CSVRQSENTEAFF.